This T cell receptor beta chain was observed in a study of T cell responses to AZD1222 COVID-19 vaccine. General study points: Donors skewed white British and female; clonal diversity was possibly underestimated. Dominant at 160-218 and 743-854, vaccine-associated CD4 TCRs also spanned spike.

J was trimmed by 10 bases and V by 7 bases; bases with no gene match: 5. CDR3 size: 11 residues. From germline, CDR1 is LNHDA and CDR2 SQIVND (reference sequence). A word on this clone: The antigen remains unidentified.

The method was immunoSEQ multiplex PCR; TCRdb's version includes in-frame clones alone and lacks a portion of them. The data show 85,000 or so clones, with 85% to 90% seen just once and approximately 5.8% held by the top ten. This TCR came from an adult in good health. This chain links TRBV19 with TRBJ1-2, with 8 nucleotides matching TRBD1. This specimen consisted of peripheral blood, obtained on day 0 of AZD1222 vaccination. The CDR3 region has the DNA TGTGCCAGTAAAGCGACAGGGGTCTACACCTTC. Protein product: CASKATGVYTF.